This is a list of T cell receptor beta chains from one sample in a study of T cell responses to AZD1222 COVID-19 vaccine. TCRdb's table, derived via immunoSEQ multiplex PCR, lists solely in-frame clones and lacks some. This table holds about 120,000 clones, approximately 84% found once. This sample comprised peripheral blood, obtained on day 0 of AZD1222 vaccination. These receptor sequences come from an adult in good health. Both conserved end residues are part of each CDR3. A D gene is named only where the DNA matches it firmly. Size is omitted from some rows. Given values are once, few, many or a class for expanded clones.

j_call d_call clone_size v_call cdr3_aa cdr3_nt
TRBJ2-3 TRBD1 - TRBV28 CASIRGPGTDTQYF TGTGCCAGCATTAGGGGGCCCGGCACAGATACGCAGTATTTT
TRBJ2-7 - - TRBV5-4 CASSKPYEQYF TGTGCCAGCAGCAAACCCTACGAGCAGTACTTC
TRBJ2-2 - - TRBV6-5 CASSRTRANTGELFF TGTGCCAGCAGCCGCACTAGGGCGAACACCGGGGAGCTGTTTTTT
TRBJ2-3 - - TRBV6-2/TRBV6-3 CASSQQGLTDTQYF TGTGCCAGCAGCCAACAGGGCCTCACAGATACGCAGTATTTT
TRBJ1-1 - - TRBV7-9 CASSSNPGAPEAFF TGTGCCAGCAGCTCAAATCCGGGGGCTCCTGAAGCTTTCTTT
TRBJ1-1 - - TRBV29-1 CSVLGTPNTEAFF TGCAGCGTTCTCGGCACGCCGAACACTGAAGCTTTCTTT
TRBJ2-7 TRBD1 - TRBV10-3 CATGDRTFYYEQYF TGTGCCACAGGGGACAGGACATTCTACTACGAGCAGTACTTC
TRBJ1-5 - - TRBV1 CTSSQRSGRQEYQPQHF TGCACCAGCAGCCAAAGGTCAGGGCGACAGGAATATCAGCCCCAGCATTTT
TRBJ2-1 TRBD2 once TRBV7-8 CATQSGSDSYEQFF TGTGCCACCCAAAGCGGGAGCGACAGTTATGAGCAGTTCTTC
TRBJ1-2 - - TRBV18 CASSPPALSHYGYTF TGTGCCAGCTCACCACCGGCTCTCAGTCACTATGGCTACACCTTC
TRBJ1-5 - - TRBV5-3 CARSLVLAEWRPQHF TGTGCCAGAAGCTTGGTGTTAGCTGAATGGAGGCCCCAGCATTTT
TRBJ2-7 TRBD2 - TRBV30 CAWSVGGFGYEQYF TGTGCCTGGAGTGTGGGAGGGTTCGGCTACGAGCAGTACTTC
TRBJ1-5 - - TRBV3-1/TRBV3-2 CASSQVSGSNQPQHF TGTGCCAGCAGCCAAGTTTCGGGGTCCAATCAGCCCCAGCATTTT
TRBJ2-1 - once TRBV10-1 CASSDGGRSYNEQFF TGCGCCAGCAGTGATGGTGGACGCTCCTACAATGAGCAGTTCTTC
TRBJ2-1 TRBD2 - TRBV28 CASSSRLAGGRNEQFF TGTGCCAGCAGTTCTCGACTAGCGGGAGGTCGCAATGAGCAGTTCTTC
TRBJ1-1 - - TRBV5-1 CASSVAGTAEAFF TGCGCCAGCAGCGTTGCAGGGACGGCTGAAGCTTTCTTT
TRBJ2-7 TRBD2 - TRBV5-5 CASSLGTSYSYEQYF TGTGCCAGCAGCTTGGGGACTAGTTATTCCTACGAGCAGTACTTC
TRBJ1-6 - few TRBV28 CASSLLGQGYNSPLHF TGTGCCAGCAGTTTATTGGGGCAGGGTTATAATTCACCCCTCCACTTT
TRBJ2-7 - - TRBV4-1 CASSQDFRGDSYEQYF TGCGCCAGCAGCCAAGATTTCCGCGGGGACTCCTACGAGCAGTACTTC
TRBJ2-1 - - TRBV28 CASCRRDNEQFF TGTGCCAGTTGTAGGCGCGACAATGAGCAGTTCTTC
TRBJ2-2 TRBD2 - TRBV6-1 CASSAPRLAGSGELFF TGTGCCAGCAGTGCACCTCGACTAGCGGGATCCGGGGAGCTGTTTTTT
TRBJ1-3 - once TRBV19 CASRDAGWTIYF TGTGCCAGTCGAGATGCAGGGTGGACCATATATTTT